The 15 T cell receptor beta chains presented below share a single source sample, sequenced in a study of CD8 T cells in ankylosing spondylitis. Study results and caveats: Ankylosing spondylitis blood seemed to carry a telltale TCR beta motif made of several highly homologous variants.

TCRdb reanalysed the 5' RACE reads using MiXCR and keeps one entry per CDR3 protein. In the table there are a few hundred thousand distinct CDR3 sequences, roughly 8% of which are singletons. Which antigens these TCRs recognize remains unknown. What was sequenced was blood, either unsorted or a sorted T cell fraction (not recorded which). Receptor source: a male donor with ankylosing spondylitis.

The CDR3 coding sequence is TGTGCCAGCAGCCCAATTCCGGGACAGAGCTCTGGGGCCAACGTCCTGACTTTC. This gives the protein CASSPIPGQSSGANVLTF. J is TRBJ2-6 and V is TRBV5-6; 7 bases line up with TRBD1. V trimming: 4 bases; J trimming: 0 bases; junction bases outside the gene matches: 10. Germline V gene lookup returns CDR1 SGHDT and CDR2 YYEEEE. CDR3 length equals 18 residues. The variable domain in full, with the rest retrieved from reference TRBV5-6 and TRBJ2-6, is DAGVTQSPTHLIKTRGQQVTLRCSPKSGHDTVSWYQQALGQGPQFIFQYYEEEERQRGNFPDRFSGHQFPNYSSELNVNALLLGDSALYLCASSPIPGQSSGANVLTFGAGSRLTVL.

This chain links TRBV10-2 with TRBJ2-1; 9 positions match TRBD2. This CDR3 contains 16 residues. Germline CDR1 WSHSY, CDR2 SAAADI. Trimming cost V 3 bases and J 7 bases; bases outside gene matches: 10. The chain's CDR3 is CASSERASGIGNEQFF. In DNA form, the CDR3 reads TGCGCCAGCAGTGAAAGGGCTAGCGGGATAGGAAATGAGCAGTTCTTC.

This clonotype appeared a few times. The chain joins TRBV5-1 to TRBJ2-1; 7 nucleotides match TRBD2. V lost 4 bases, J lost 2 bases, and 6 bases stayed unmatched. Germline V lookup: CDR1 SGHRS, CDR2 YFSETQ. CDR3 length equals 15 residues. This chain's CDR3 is CASSIEAGTYNEQFF. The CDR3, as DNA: TGCGCCAGCAGCATCGAAGCGGGAACCTACAATGAGCAGTTCTTC.

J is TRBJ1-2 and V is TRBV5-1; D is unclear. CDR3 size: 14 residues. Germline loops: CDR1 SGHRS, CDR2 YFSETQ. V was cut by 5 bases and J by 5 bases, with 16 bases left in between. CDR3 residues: CASSWEDGIYGYTF. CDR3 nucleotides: TGCGCCAGCAGTTGGGAGGACGGAATTTATGGCTACACCTTC.

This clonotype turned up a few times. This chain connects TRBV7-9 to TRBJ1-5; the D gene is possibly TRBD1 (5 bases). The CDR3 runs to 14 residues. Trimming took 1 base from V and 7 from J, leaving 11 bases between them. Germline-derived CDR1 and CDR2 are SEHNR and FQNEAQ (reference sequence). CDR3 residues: CASSLEGARQPQHF. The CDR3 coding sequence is TGTGCCAGCAGCTTAGAAGGGGCGCGGCAGCCCCAGCATTTT.

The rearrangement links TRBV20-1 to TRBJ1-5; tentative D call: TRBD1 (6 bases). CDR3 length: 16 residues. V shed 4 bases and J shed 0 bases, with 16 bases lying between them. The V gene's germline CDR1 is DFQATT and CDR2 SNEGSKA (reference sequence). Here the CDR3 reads CSATFSGHNSNQPQHF. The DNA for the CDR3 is TGCAGTGCTACCTTCTCGGGACACAATAGCAATCAGCCCCAGCATTTT.

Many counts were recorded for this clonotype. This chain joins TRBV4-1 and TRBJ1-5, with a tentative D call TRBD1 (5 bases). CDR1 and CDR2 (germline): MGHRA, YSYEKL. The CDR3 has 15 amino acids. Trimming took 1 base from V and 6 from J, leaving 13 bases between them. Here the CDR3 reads CASSQVWRGGQPQHF. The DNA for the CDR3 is TGCGCCAGCAGCCAAGTTTGGAGGGGTGGTCAGCCCCAGCATTTT.

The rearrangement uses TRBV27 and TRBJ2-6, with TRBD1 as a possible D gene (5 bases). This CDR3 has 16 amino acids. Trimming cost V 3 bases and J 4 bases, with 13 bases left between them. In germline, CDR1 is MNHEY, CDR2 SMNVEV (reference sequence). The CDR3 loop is CASSLRQSSGANVLTF. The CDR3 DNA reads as TGTGCCAGCAGTTTGAGACAGTCCTCCGGGGCCAACGTCCTGACTTTC.

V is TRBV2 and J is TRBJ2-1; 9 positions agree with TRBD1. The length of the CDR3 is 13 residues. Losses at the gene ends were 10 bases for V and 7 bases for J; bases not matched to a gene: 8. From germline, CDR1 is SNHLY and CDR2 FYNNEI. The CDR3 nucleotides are TGTGCCATCCGGACAGGGGAGGAAAATGAGCAGTTCTTC. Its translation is CAIRTGEENEQFF.

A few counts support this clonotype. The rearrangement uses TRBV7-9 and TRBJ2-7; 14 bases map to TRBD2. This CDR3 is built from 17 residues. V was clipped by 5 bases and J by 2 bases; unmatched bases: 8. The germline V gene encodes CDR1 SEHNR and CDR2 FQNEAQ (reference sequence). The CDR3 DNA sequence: TGTGCCAGCAGCCCCGGGACTAGCGGGAGATGGGCCTACGAGCAGTACTTC. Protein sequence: CASSPGTSGRWAYEQYF.

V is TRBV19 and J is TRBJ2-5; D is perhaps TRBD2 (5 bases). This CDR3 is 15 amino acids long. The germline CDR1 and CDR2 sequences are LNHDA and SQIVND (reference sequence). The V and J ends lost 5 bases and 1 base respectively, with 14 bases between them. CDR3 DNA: TGTGCCAGTAGTCAGACCAACGGAGGCCAAGAGACCCAGTACTTC. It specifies CASSQTNGGQETQYF.

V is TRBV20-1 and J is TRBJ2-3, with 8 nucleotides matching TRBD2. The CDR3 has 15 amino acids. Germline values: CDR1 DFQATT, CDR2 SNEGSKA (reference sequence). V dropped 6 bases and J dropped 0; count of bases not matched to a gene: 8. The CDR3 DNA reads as TGCAGTGCCGAGCGGGAGTTTGCTAGCACAGATACGCAGTATTTT. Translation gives CSAEREFASTDTQYF.

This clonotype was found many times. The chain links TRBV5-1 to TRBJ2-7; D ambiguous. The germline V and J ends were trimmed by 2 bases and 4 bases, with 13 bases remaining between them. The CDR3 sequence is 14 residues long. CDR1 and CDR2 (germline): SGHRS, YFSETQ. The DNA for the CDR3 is TGCGCCAGCAGCTTACGTGTAGGGAATTACGAGCAGTACTTC. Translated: CASSLRVGNYEQYF.

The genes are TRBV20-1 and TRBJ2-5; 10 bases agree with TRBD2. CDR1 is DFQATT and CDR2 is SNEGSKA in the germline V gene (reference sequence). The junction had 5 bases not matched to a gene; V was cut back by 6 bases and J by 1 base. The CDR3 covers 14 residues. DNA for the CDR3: TGCAGTGCCATAGCGGGAGGCGCCCAAGAGACCCAGTACTTC. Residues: CSAIAGGAQETQYF.

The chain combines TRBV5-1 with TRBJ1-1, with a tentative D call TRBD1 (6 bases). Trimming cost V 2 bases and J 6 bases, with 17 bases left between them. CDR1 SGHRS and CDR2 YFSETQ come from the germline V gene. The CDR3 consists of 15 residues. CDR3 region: CASSLRPGSGAEAFF. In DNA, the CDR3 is TGCGCCAGCAGCTTACGGCCGGGCTCAGGGGCTGAAGCTTTCTTT.